The clone carrying this TCR beta chain was found many times. MiXCR was run by TCRdb on the RACE reads, yielding one entry per CDR3 protein. This sample carries 55,000 to 75,000 distinct CDR3 sequences, around 12% of them seen once, and the ten largest clones take 2.4%. The sample originates from a study of human T cells and chemical hapten exposure. The V and J ends lost 5 bases and 0 bases respectively, with 14 bases between them. This CDR3 has 15 amino acids. Germline V gives CDR1 LNHDA, CDR2 SQIVND (reference sequence). Specified time point: patch test 3, about 24 weeks after DPC sensitization. Specified treatment: therapeutic diphenylcyclopropenone sensitization with weekly scalp DPC.

The sequence was collected from a young man with alopecia areata. Some clones in this sample may be carry-over from other donors' samples. Sample: whole blood, taken in connection with sensitization to the hapten diphenylcyclopropenone (DPC). The chain is built from TRBV19 and TRBJ2-7; D uncertain. The DNA for the CDR3 is TGTGCCAGTAGTTATACAGTATTCCACTCCTACGAGCAGTACTTC. It specifies CASSYTVFHSYEQYF.